This T cell receptor (beta chain) was profiled in a study of vaccination and CD4 T cells after COVID-19. At the level of the study: Either the Pfizer-BioNTech BNT162b2 or Moderna mRNA-1273 vaccine was given as two doses. The stimulating agents, overlapping spike peptides, came from SARS-CoV-2, HCoV-NL63, HCoV-OC43 and HCoV-229E.

Treatment specified: roughly 11-day PBMC culture with coronavirus spike peptide pools or control peptides (ViraFEST assay). V was cut by 5 bases and J by 4 bases, with 14 bases left in between. The length of the CDR3 is 14 residues. Germline values: CDR1 MNHEY, CDR2 SMNVEV (reference sequence). This clonotype turned up a few times. Its antigen is undetermined. Sequencing of cultured CD4+ T cell DNA used the Oncomine TCR Beta short-read assay. TCRdb fed the PCR reads into MiXCR, producing one record per CDR3 protein. Altogether about 26,000 distinct CDR3 sequences are present, around three fifths being singletons, with the ten largest covering about 5%. Study conclusions and caveats: It was found that, in convalescent patients, 304 of 307 vaccine-specific clones were spike mono-reactive. The study examined relatively few convalescent patients and included no early post-infection timepoints.

Input material: CD4+ T cells from blood, cultured in vitro. This TCR derives from a human donor who had recovered from COVID-19. The V and J genes are TRBV27 and TRBJ1-1; a weak D match, TRBD1 (6 bases). The CDR3 protein is CASSPFRGTTEAFF. The DNA for the CDR3 is TGTGCCAGCAGTCCCTTCAGGGGTACCACTGAAGCTTTCTTT.